These 27 T cell receptor beta chains originate from one sample sequenced in a study of vaccination effects on CD4 cells after COVID-19. The antigens for these receptors are not known. Subsequent to roughly 10 days of culture, CD4+ T cells were isolated. Two doses of either BNT162b2 or mRNA-1273 were given to each participant. The repertoire was sequenced with immunoSEQ multiplex PCR; TCRdb's copy has only in-frame clones and lacks some. The top ten hold about 2.3% of the sample, which has around 66,000 clones, roughly 81% seen once. Sample: CD4+ T cells from PBMCs cultured without peptide, taken after COVID-19 vaccination. Receptors were obtained from a human donor who received a COVID-19 vaccine.

CDR3 amino acids: CASSVDSGRRGESYEQYV. The CDR3 DNA follows: TGTGCCAGCAGCGTAGATTCGGGGAGACGGGGAGAGTCCTACGAGCAGTACGTC. The J gene is TRBJ2-7, the V gene TRBV9; a weak D match, TRBD2 (5 bases). Trimming removed 0 bases from V and 1 base from J, with 20 bases in between. The CDR3 consists of 18 residues. Germline CDR1 and CDR2: SGDLS and YYNGEE.

The rearrangement joins TRBV12-3 or TRBV12-4 to TRBJ1-1; no firm D call. V lost 6 bases and J 1 base, leaving 6 bases between the germline ends. This CDR3 is built from 12 residues. DNA for the CDR3: TGTGCCAGCAGGCCAGGGAACACTGAAGCTTTCTTT. It yields the protein CASRPGNTEAFF.

The chain couples TRBV12-3 or TRBV12-4 to TRBJ2-7; TRBD1 agrees at 7 bases. There are 13 residues in the CDR3. V was pared by 5 bases and J by 6 bases, with 7 bases of the junction left unmatched. This chain's CDR3 is CASSLTGSSEQYV. CDR3 bases: TGTGCCAGCAGTCTGACAGGGTCTAGCGAGCAGTACGTC.

The rearrangement joins TRBV6-6 to TRBJ1-4; 7 bases line up with TRBD1. CDR1 MNHNY and CDR2 SVGAGI come from the germline V gene (reference sequence). V lost 6 bases, J lost 3 bases, and 4 bases stayed unmatched. The CDR3 length is 14 residues. This chain's CDR3 is CASRPQGSNEKLFF. DNA for the CDR3: TGTGCCAGCAGACCACAGGGGTCTAATGAAAAACTGTTTTTT.

This chain connects TRBV6-5 to TRBJ2-7, with D possibly being TRBD1 or TRBD2 (5 bases each). V lost 4 bases, J lost 10 bases, and 14 bases lay in between. CDR1 is MNHEY and CDR2 is SVGAGI in the germline V gene. This CDR3 contains 12 residues. The CDR3 DNA is TGTGCCAGCAGTTCCGGGACCTCCGTCCAGTACGTC. Protein: CASSSGTSVQYV.

The V gene is TRBV7-9, the J gene TRBJ2-3; D not resolved. Deletions cut 1 base from V and 2 bases from J, with 7 bases between. This CDR3 is 14 amino acids long. Germline assignment: CDR1 SEHNR and CDR2 FQNEAQ (reference sequence). CDR3 coding DNA: TGTGCCAGCAGCTTAGGCCAGCCCACAGATACGCAGTATTTT. Its protein is CASSLGQPTDTQYF.

This clone has only a few counts. This rearrangement joins TRBV7-2 to TRBJ1-3; D uncertain. The V gene lost 1 base and the J gene lost 0 bases, with 7 bases spanning the gap. CDR1 and CDR2 (germline): SGHTA, FQGNSA. This CDR3 has 15 amino acids. The CDR3 sequence: CASSLGLFSGNTIYF. The CDR3 DNA is TGTGCCAGCAGCTTAGGGCTCTTCTCTGGAAACACCATATATTTT. The whole variable domain, filled in from reference TRBV7-2 and TRBJ1-3, reads GAGVSQSPSNKVTEKGKDVELRCDPISGHTALYWYRQSLGQGLEFLIYFQGNSAPDKSGLPSDRFSAERTGGSVSTLTIQRTQQEDSAVYLCASSLGLFSGNTIYFGEGSWLTVV.

The V gene is TRBV12-3 or TRBV12-4, the J gene TRBJ2-5; unclear D gene. There are 13 residues in the CDR3. V was shortened by 1 base and J by 3 bases, with 6 bases between the two germline ends. CDR3 loop: CASSLGQKETQYF. In DNA form, the CDR3 reads TGTGCCAGCAGTTTAGGTCAGAAAGAGACCCAGTACTTC.

This clone was recorded many times. V is TRBV5-1 and J is TRBJ1-4; TRBD1 matches at 7 bases. Germline V gene data show CDR1 as SGHRS and CDR2 as YFSETQ. J lost 8 bases, V lost 0 bases, and 10 bases had no gene match. This CDR3 is built from 16 residues. CDR3 nucleotide sequence: TGCGCCAGCAGCTTGGGGGGGACAGCCCGGGTAGAAAAACTGTTTTTT. Encoded protein: CASSLGGTARVEKLFF.

This clone was detected only a few times. The chain links TRBV14 to TRBJ2-7, with D possibly matching TRBD1 (6 bases). Trimming left V 3 bases short and J 2 bases short, with 20 bases between. This CDR3 comprises 17 residues. From germline, CDR1 is SGHDN and CDR2 FVKESK. The DNA of the CDR3 is TGTGCCAGCAGCCATGCCGATTACCGGGACATCCCCTACGAGCAGTACGTC. Amino acid sequence: CASSHADYRDIPYEQYV.

The chain has TRBV18 and TRBJ2-3; 9 bases align to TRBD2. After removal of 2 bases from V and 5 bases from J, the junction contained 5 bases not matched to a gene. CDR3 size: 15 residues. Per the germline V gene, CDR1 is KGHSH and CDR2 is LQKENI. CDR3 DNA: TGTGCCAGCTCACCAAACGCGGGGGGGCAAGATACGCAGTATTTT. It yields the protein CASSPNAGGQDTQYF.

The V call is TRBV6-5, the J call TRBJ1-5; 8 bases agree with TRBD1. The CDR3 spans 15 residues. V dropped 8 bases and J dropped 1; count of bases not matched to a gene: 7. Germline assignment: CDR1 MNHEY and CDR2 SVGAGI. CDR3 sequence: CASRPGGASNQPQHF. The CDR3 coding sequence is TGTGCCAGCCGGCCAGGGGGCGCAAGCAATCAGCCCCAGCATTTT.

The chain couples TRBV9 to TRBJ2-3; TRBD2 agrees at 9 bases. The CDR3 covers 15 residues. After removal of 3 bases from V and 0 bases from J, the junction contained 2 bases not matched to a gene. Germline V gene sequence: CDR1 SGDLS, CDR2 YYNGEE. CDR3 amino acids: CASSATSGSTDTQYF. CDR3 bases: TGTGCCAGCAGCGCCACTAGCGGGAGCACAGATACGCAGTATTTT.

The chain combines TRBV4-1 with TRBJ1-5, with a tentative D call TRBD1 (5 bases). CDR1 is MGHRA and CDR2 is YSYEKL in the germline V gene. The V gene lost 1 base and the J gene lost 6 bases, with 16 bases spanning the gap. This CDR3 contains 16 residues. CDR3 nucleotide sequence: TGCGCCAGCAGCCAAGCCTACGCGGGGGGTGGTCAGCCCCAGCATTTT. Encoded protein: CASSQAYAGGGQPQHF.

The V and J genes are TRBV2 and TRBJ1-1; 8 bases are shared with TRBD1. Losses at the gene ends were 7 bases for V and 5 bases for J; bases not matched to a gene: 9. CDR3 length equals 14 residues. Germline-derived CDR1 and CDR2 are SNHLY and FYNNEI. The CDR3 DNA reads as TGTGCCAGCACCCGGGTGACAGGGGAGACTGAAGCTTTCTTT. Translation: CASTRVTGETEAFF.

The chain uses TRBV7-2 and TRBJ1-2, with D tentatively TRBD1 (6 bases). Trimming shortened V by 5 bases and J by 6 bases, and 13 bases separated the two germline ends. The CDR3 has 13 residues. The germline CDR1 and CDR2 sequences are SGHTA and FQGNSA. DNA for the CDR3: TGTGCCAGCAGCCCCACAGGGATGGATGGCTACACCTTC. Residues: CASSPTGMDGYTF. The whole variable domain, remainder taken from reference TRBV7-2 and TRBJ1-2, is GAGVSQSPSNKVTEKGKDVELRCDPISGHTALYWYRQSLGQGLEFLIYFQGNSAPDKSGLPSDRFSAERTGGSVSTLTIQRTQQEDSAVYLCASSPTGMDGYTFGSGTRLTVV.

A single count supports this clone. The chain joins TRBV6-6 to TRBJ1-2; D unresolved. The germline V and J ends were trimmed by 5 bases and 4 bases, with 17 bases remaining between them. Looked up from germline, CDR1 is MNHNY and CDR2 is SVGAGI (reference sequence). This CDR3 contains 15 residues. CDR3 sequence: CASSDPSGLFYGYTF. For the CDR3, the DNA is TGTGCCAGCAGTGATCCTTCAGGCCTTTTCTATGGCTACACCTTC.

The chain has TRBV19 and TRBJ2-5; 7 bases fit TRBD1. This CDR3 comprises 16 residues. The V and J ends lost 3 bases and 5 bases, in that order; junction bases with no gene match: 12. Germline V gene data show CDR1 as LNHDA and CDR2 as SQIVND (reference sequence). The CDR3 is CASSIGQVSVGETQYF. The DNA for the CDR3 is TGTGCCAGTAGTATTGGACAGGTCTCGGTGGGGGAGACCCAGTACTTC.

This clone came up a few times. This chain joins TRBV4-3 and TRBJ2-1, with 7 bases fitting TRBD2. The germline V gene encodes CDR1 LGHNA and CDR2 YSLEER. This CDR3 contains 16 residues. Trimming at V came to 5 bases and at J to 7 bases, leaving 14 bases not matched to a gene. The CDR3 sequence is CASSSSRGDQGNEQFF. In DNA, the CDR3 is TGCGCCAGCAGCTCTTCCCGGGGGGACCAAGGTAATGAGCAGTTCTTC.

V usage is TRBV11-1 and J usage is TRBJ2-7; no clear D. V lost 1 base and J lost 7, with 14 bases in between. Germline lookup yields CDR1 SGHAT and CDR2 FQDESV (reference sequence). The length of the CDR3 is 14 residues. The CDR3 loop reads CASSLEGYLGEQYV. In DNA, the CDR3 is TGTGCCAGCAGCTTAGAGGGATACTTGGGGGAGCAGTACGTC.

V gene TRBV7-3 combines with J gene TRBJ1-2; no firm D call. Germline CDR1 reads SGHTA; CDR2 reads FQGTGA. V lost 4 bases to trimming and J lost 8 bases, with 14 bases between them. The length of the CDR3 is 13 residues. CDR3 coding DNA: TGTGCCAGCAGCTCGGGCCCGTTGGGCGGCTACACCTTC. This sequence encodes CASSSGPLGGYTF.

This clone came up a few times. The rearrangement links TRBV4-1 to TRBJ2-3; TRBD2 aligns across 8 bases. J lost 4 bases, V lost 2 bases, and 2 bases had no gene match. The germline V gene encodes CDR1 MGHRA and CDR2 YSYEKL. CDR3 length: 14 residues. CDR3 sequence (DNA): TGCGCCAGCAGCCAACCACTAGCGGCAGATACGCAGTATTTT. This sequence encodes CASSQPLAADTQYF.

The chain recombines TRBV7-8 with TRBJ1-1; D may be TRBD1 (5 bases). The CDR3 loop spans 15 amino acids. Trimming removed 5 bases at V and 4 bases at J, with 17 bases between. Germline-derived CDR1 and CDR2 are SGHVS and FQNEAQ. The CDR3 region is CASSASTGQPTEAFF. The CDR3 DNA is TGTGCCAGCAGCGCTTCCACAGGACAACCCACTGAAGCTTTCTTT.

The chain recombines TRBV3-1 (or the pseudogene TRBV3-2) with TRBJ2-1, with D unresolved. Germline V lookup: CDR1 LGHDT, CDR2 YNNKEL (reference sequence). The CDR3 runs to 12 residues. V lost 2 bases to trimming and J lost 10 bases, with 9 bases between them. The CDR3 bases are TGTGCCAGCAGCCAATCGGGCGGCGAGCAGTTCTTC. Protein: CASSQSGGEQFF.

This clone was observed a single time. The V gene is TRBV30, the J gene TRBJ2-2, with 7 bases identical to TRBD1. Trimming removed 0 bases from V and 5 bases from J; junction bases left unmatched: 6. Looked up from germline, CDR1 is GTSNPN and CDR2 is SVGIG (reference sequence). The CDR3 has 15 amino acids. CDR3 residues: CAWSVDRVGTGELFF. In nucleotides, the CDR3 is TGTGCCTGGAGTGTAGACAGGGTCGGGACCGGGGAGCTGTTTTTT.

This clone showed up just a few times. V gene TRBV21-1 combines with J gene TRBJ1-6; TRBD1, the D gene given by the table, was not confirmed from the DNA. TRBV21-1 is described as a pseudogene. This CDR3 is built from 13 residues. CDR3 bases: TGTGCCAGCAGCCTACCGGGACACCATACCCTCCACTTT. Protein product: CASSLPGHHTLHF.

A few counts support this clone. The rearrangement uses TRBV6-5 and TRBJ2-3; 10 nucleotides line up with TRBD1. V lost 5 bases and J lost 5; bases outside the gene matches: 7. Germline values: CDR1 MNHEY, CDR2 SVGAGI. The CDR3 contains 15 residues. This CDR3 reads CASSPRTGGVDTQYF. DNA of the CDR3: TGTGCCAGCAGTCCCCGGACAGGGGGTGTAGATACGCAGTATTTT.